Listed below are T cell receptor beta chains from one sample, sequenced in a study of CD4 T cells in relation to SARS-CoV-2 and coronaviruses. TCRdb's table, derived via immunoSEQ multiplex PCR, lists solely in-frame clones and lacks some. The sample yields some 70,000 clones, approximately 93% seen once. Sequencing used naive CD4+ T cells from PBMCs. The source of these receptors is a human donor in good health. Both conserved end residues are part of each CDR3. A D gene is named only where the DNA matches it firmly. Some rows mark clone size as missing; the rest say once, few, many or name a class of expanded clone.

j_call v_call d_call clone_size cdr3_nt cdr3_aa
TRBJ1-1 TRBV11-2 NA NA TGTGCCACCCCGGGGACACAAAACACTGAAGCTTTCTTT CATPGTQNTEAFF
TRBJ1-2 TRBV3-1/TRBV3-2 NA NA TGTGCCAGCAGCCAAGGGACTTTTGGCTACACCTTC CASSQGTFGYTF
TRBJ2-7 TRBV12-3/TRBV12-4 NA NA TGTGCCAGCAGAGCGGACGGGACCTACGAGCAGTACTTC CASRADGTYEQYF
TRBJ1-4 TRBV11-2 TRBD1 once TGTGCCAGCAGCTTCACAGGGGGGGCTAATGAAAAACTGTTTTTT CASSFTGGANEKLFF
TRBJ1-3 TRBV7-2 NA NA TGTGCCAGCAGCTTAGGCCCTGTGGGTGGAAACACCATATATTTT CASSLGPVGGNTIYF
TRBJ2-2 TRBV2 NA NA TGTGCCAGCAGTGGGAACGCCGGGGAGCTGTTTTTT CASSGNAGELFF
TRBJ2-3 TRBV12-3/TRBV12-4 NA NA TGTGCCAGCAGTTGGGGCGGATCAGATACGCAGTATTTT CASSWGGSDTQYF
TRBJ2-1 TRBV12-5 NA NA TGTGCTAGTGGTTTGGGCTTCCGGAATGAGCAGTTCTTC CASGLGFRNEQFF
TRBJ2-7 TRBV27 TRBD2 NA TGTGCCAGCAAATCCCCGGGACTAGGCTACGAGCAGTACTTC CASKSPGLGYEQYF
TRBJ1-3 TRBV5-1 NA NA TGCGCCAGCAGCTTGGCCATCGTGGGCTCTGGAAACACCATATATTTT CASSLAIVGSGNTIYF
TRBJ2-1 TRBV18 TRBD1 NA TGTGCCACCCAGGGAGACAGGGCCTACAATGAGCAGTTCTTC CATQGDRAYNEQFF
TRBJ1-5 TRBV9 TRBD1 NA TGTGCCAGCAGCGTTAACAGGGGTGGCTATCAGCCCCAGCATTTT CASSVNRGGYQPQHF
TRBJ2-7 TRBV2 NA NA TGTGCCAGCAGTGCGGACAGATACGAGCAGTACTTC CASSADRYEQYF
TRBJ2-3 TRBV24-1 NA NA TGTGCCACCAGTGATGAGGGAAAGACAGATACGCAGTATTTT CATSDEGKTDTQYF
TRBJ2-7 TRBV5-1 TRBD1 once TGCGCCAGCTATATTGGGACAGGGGGCCTCGAGCAGTACTTC CASYIGTGGLEQYF
TRBJ2-3 TRBV6-5 TRBD2 NA TGTGCCAGCAGCCCACTAGCGTCTAGCACAGATACGCAGTATTTT CASSPLASSTDTQYF
TRBJ1-4 TRBV3-1/TRBV3-2 NA NA TGTGCCAGCAGCCAAGACAGTAGGGAAAAACTGTTTTTT CASSQDSREKLFF
TRBJ2-1 TRBV18 TRBD2 NA TGTGCCAGCTCCGTGACTAGCGGCGTTGAGCAGTTCTTC CASSVTSGVEQFF
TRBJ2-7 TRBV5-1 NA once TGCGCCAGCAGCTTGTGGCCTGGACGCTCTTCCTACGAGCAGTACTTC CASSLWPGRSSYEQYF
TRBJ2-7 TRBV29-1 NA NA TGCAGCGTTGCAGGGCACTCCTACGAGCAGTACTTC CSVAGHSYEQYF
TRBJ2-3 TRBV19 NA NA TGTGCCAGTAGTATAGGTCCCAGCACAGATACGCAGTATTTT CASSIGPSTDTQYF
TRBJ2-5 TRBV4-1 TRBD1 NA TGCGCCAGCAGCCAATCTCAGATGGGGGCAGCCAGGGGGGAGACCCAGTACTTC CASSQSQMGAARGETQYF
TRBJ2-3 TRBV5-1 TRBD2 NA TGCGCCGGATCGGGCGGGGGGAGTCAAGATACGCAGTATTTT CAGSGGGSQDTQYF
TRBJ1-1 TRBV5-1 TRBD1 NA TGCGCCAGCAGCCCGACAGGGGATTCGAGCACTGAAGCTTTCTTT CASSPTGDSSTEAFF
TRBJ2-4 TRBV5-8 TRBD2 NA TGTGCCAGCACCGGGGGGGGAGGAGGCACAGGAGCCAAAAACATTCAGTACTTC CASTGGGGGTGAKNIQYF
TRBJ1-1 TRBV6-6 NA NA TGTGCCAGCAGTTACTCGATACGGGGCACTGAAGCTTTCTTT CASSYSIRGTEAFF
TRBJ2-2 TRBV27 NA NA TGTGCCAGCAGTATCGGACAGAACACCGGGGAGCTGTTTTTT CASSIGQNTGELFF
TRBJ2-2 TRBV9 NA NA TGTGCCAGCAGCGTAGGCAGGTCGAACACCGGGGAGCTGTTTTTT CASSVGRSNTGELFF
TRBJ2-7 TRBV18 NA NA TGTGCCAGCTCACCAGGAGGGAAGGAGTACTTC CASSPGGKEYF
TRBJ2-7 TRBV11-3 TRBD1 NA TGTGCCAGCAGCCGCTCTGGGACAGAGGCGAACGAGCAGTACTTC CASSRSGTEANEQYF
TRBJ1-4 TRBV5-1 TRBD1 NA TGCGCCAGCAGCTTGCAGGGGGCAAATGAAAAACTGTTTTTT CASSLQGANEKLFF
TRBJ2-5 TRBV5-1 TRBD1 NA TGCGCCAGCAGCTTGGGGCCATCGACAGGGGAGTTGGAGACCCAGTACTTC CASSLGPSTGELETQYF
TRBJ1-5 TRBV15 NA NA TGTGCCACCAGCAGAGATCAGCGTCAGCCCCAGCATTTT CATSRDQRQPQHF
TRBJ1-2 TRBV19 NA NA TGTGCCAGTAGTATGGGTTGGGGGACCAACTATGGCTACACCTTC CASSMGWGTNYGYTF
TRBJ2-1 TRBV5-1 TRBD2 NA TGCGCCAGCAGCTTCAGGACTAGCGGGCAGAGCTCCTACAATGAGCAGTTCTTC CASSFRTSGQSSYNEQFF
TRBJ2-1 TRBV7-3 TRBD2 NA TGTGCCAGCAGCTTAACTAGGACTAGCGGGAGCACCTACAATGAGCAGTTCTTC CASSLTRTSGSTYNEQFF
TRBJ2-1 TRBV27 NA NA TGTGCCAGCAGCCACAGGGTTGCCTTTTACAATGAGCAGTTCTTC CASSHRVAFYNEQFF
TRBJ1-2 TRBV5-4 TRBD1 NA TGTGCCAGCAGTTTCGGACAGGCGAACTATGGCTACACCTTC CASSFGQANYGYTF
TRBJ2-1 TRBV7-9 TRBD2 few TGTGCCAGCGAGGGGACTAGCGGGAGTAATGAGCAGTTCTTC CASEGTSGSNEQFF
TRBJ1-1 TRBV14 NA once TGTGCCAGCAGCCAAGCGGCATCTGAAGCTTTCTTT CASSQAASEAFF
TRBJ1-5 TRBV9 NA NA TGTGCCAGCAGCGAGTGGGGGTATAGCAATCAGCCCCAGCATTTT CASSEWGYSNQPQHF
TRBJ2-2 TRBV24-1 TRBD2 once TGTGCCACCAGTGTGCGGGGGGACACCGGGGAGCTGTTTTTT CATSVRGDTGELFF
TRBJ2-3 TRBV20-1 NA NA TGCAGTGCTAGTGGCGCAGCCCGAGATACGCAGTATTTT CSASGAARDTQYF
TRBJ1-2 TRBV5-1 NA NA TGCGCCAGCAGCTTGGAGTCGGGCAACTATGGCTACACCTTC CASSLESGNYGYTF
TRBJ1-2 TRBV28 TRBD1 NA TGTGCCAGCAGTACGACAGGGGGCTATGGCTACACCTTC CASSTTGGYGYTF
TRBJ2-3 TRBV10-1 NA NA TGCGCCAGCTCGCCAGGGGACTTCACAGATACGCAGTATTTT CASSPGDFTDTQYF